This T cell receptor beta chain was sequenced during a study of blood T cell repertoires in COVID-19. Germline V gene data show CDR1 as GTSNPN and CDR2 as SVGIG (reference sequence). V was trimmed by 5 bases and J by 4 bases, leaving 20 bases between them. The CDR3 spans 15 residues. A Seattle source enrolled patients during active infection and followed them longitudinally. Authors' data handling: By means of reference gene primer amplification, nucleated cell counts were estimated. The protocol was immunoSEQ multiplex PCR, while the TCRdb copy is restricted to in-frame clones and leaves out a portion. The D gene and trimming were derived from the DNA, and the V and J assignments and clone size from that table. The data hold 80,000 to 90,000 clones, with approximately 85% observed a single time.

The chain combines TRBV30 with TRBJ1-1; no clear D gene. The sequenced material came from peripheral blood. The sequence derives from a woman aged 80 or older with COVID-19, enrolled during active disease. The CDR3 loop is CAWERGVGGSTEAFF. CDR3 DNA sequence: TGTGCCTGGGAAAGAGGAGTCGGAGGGAGCACTGAAGCTTTCTTT. The full variable domain, with the rest looked up from reference TRBV30 and TRBJ1-1, is SQTIHQWPATLVQPVGSPLSLECTVEGTSNPNLYWYRQAAGRGLQLLFYSVGIGQISSEVPQNLSASRPQDRQFILSSKKLLLSDSGFYLCAWERGVGGSTEAFFGQGTRLTVV.